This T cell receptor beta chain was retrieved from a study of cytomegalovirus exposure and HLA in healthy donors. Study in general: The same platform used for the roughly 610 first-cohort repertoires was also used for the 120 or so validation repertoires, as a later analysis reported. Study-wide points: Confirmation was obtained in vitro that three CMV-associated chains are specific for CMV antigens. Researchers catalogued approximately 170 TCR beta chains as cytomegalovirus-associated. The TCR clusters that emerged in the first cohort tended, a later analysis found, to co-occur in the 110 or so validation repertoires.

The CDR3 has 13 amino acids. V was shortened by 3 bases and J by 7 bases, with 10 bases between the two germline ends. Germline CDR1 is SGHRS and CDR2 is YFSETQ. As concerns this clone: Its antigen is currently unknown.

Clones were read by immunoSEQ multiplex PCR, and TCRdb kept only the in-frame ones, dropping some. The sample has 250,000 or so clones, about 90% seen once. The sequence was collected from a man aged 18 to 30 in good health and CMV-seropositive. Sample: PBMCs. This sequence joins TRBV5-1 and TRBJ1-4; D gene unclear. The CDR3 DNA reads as TGCGCCAGCAGCTACGGTTCTCGTGAAAAACTGTTTTTT. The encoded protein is CASSYGSREKLFF. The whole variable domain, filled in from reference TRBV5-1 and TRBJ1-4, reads KAGVTQTPRYLIKTRGQQVTLSCSPISGHRSVSWYQQTPGQGLQFLFEYFSETQRNKGNFPGRFSGRQFSNSRSEMNVSTLELGDSALYLCASSYGSREKLFFGSGTQLSVL.